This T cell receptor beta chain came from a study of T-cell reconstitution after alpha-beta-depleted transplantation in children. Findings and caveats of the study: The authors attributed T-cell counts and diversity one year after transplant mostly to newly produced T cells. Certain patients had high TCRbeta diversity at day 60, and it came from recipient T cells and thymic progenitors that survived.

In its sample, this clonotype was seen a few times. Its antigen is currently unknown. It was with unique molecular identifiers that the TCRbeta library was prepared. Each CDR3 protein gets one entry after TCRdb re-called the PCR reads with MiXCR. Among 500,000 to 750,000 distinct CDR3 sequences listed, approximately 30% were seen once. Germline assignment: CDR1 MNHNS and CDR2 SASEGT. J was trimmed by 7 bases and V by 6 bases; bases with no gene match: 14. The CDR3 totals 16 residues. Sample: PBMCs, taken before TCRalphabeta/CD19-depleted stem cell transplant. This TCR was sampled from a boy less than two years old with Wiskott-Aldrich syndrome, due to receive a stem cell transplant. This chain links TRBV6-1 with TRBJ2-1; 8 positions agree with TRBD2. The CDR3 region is CASSHSGIGRWNEQFF. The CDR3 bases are TGTGCCAGCAGCCATAGCGGGATTGGTAGGTGGAATGAGCAGTTCTTC.